This TCR beta chain is drawn from a study of T cells expressing NK-cell markers. On the study more broadly: Underlying the TCR beta repertoires were sorted CD3+CD56+NKG2C+, CD3+CD56+NKG2C- and CD3+CD56-NKG2C+ T cells.

The CDR3 is 15 amino acids. Germline V gives CDR1 MNHEY, CDR2 SMNVEV (reference sequence). From its re-call of the 5' RACE reads, TCRdb lists each CDR3 protein once, without DNA. This sample's table reports about 260,000 distinct CDR3 sequences. Findings and caveats of the study: These clonotypes also led the CD3+CD56-NKG2C+ fraction in a handful of donors.

A remark on this clonotype: The antigen remains undetermined.

The genes are TRBV27 and TRBJ2-6. The sample comprised blood T cells: a sorted CD56 or NKG2C T cell subset, CD4+ or CD8+ T cells, or bulk PBMC T cells (not recorded which). This clonotype originated in a woman aged 18-69 years in good health. CDR3 region: CASSPRFSGANVLTF.